This TCR beta chain came from a study of T cells in Graves' hyperthyroidism and ophthalmopathy. Participants, patients aged 18 to 65, had newly diagnosed hyperthyroidism with a duration under 2 months. Isolation of PBMCs was performed on around 9.7 ml fresh peripheral blood. V dropped 3 bases and J dropped 7 bases, with 12 bases sitting between them. Germline assignment: CDR1 SQVTM and CDR2 ANQGSEA. The CDR3 covers 12 residues. There were TCR beta CDR3 regions amplified from RNA transcripts. A set of HTBI primers served as the primers for a first-round RT-PCR of the TCR CDR3. TCRdb passed the multiplex PCR reads through MiXCR, listing each CDR3 protein once. The sample yields around 340,000 distinct CDR3 sequences, about 18% seen once.

This TCR was sampled from a woman aged 45-59 years with Graves' hyperthyroidism. The V gene is TRBV29-1, the J gene TRBJ1-1, with a weak D call TRBD1 (5 bases). Sequencing was performed on blood. CDR3 sequence reads: CSVDTGGSEAFF. The CDR3 DNA is TGCAGCGTTGACACAGGAGGGAGTGAAGCTTTCTTT.